The 7 T cell receptor beta chains reported below all come from one sample, sequenced in a study of blood T cell repertoires in COVID-19. Sequenced by immunoSEQ multiplex PCR; TCRdb stores in-frame clones only, minus some. The repertoire holds about 130,000 clones, with 74% as singletons. The sample comprised peripheral blood. The receptors come from a man older than 75 with COVID-19, enrolled during active disease.

V and J are TRBV2 and TRBJ1-6; D is undetermined. V dropped 4 bases and J dropped 9 bases, with 7 bases sitting between them. Germline V lookup: CDR1 SNHLY, CDR2 FYNNEI. This CDR3 spans 12 amino acids. The CDR3 spells CASSGLVSPLHF. The CDR3 region has the DNA TGTGCCAGCAGTGGACTCGTTTCACCCCTCCACTTT.

The chain is built from TRBV20-1 and TRBJ1-1; D not resolved. CDR1 is DFQATT and CDR2 is SNEGSKA in the germline V gene (reference sequence). The CDR3 is 11 residues long. Trimming left V 6 bases short and J 5 bases short, with 10 bases between. The CDR3 coding sequence is TGCAGTGCCACCGGAGCAACTGAAGCTTTCTTT. Its translation is CSATGATEAFF.

The chain combines TRBV9 with TRBJ2-2; possible D gene TRBD2, 5 bases. This CDR3 region has 17 residues. Trimming took 6 bases from V and 1 from J, leaving 19 bases between them. CDR1 and CDR2 from the germline V gene are SGDLS and YYNGEE. The CDR3 reads CASTWAPSRLNTGELFF. CDR3 DNA: TGTGCCAGCACCTGGGCCCCTAGCAGACTGAACACCGGGGAGCTGTTTTTT. The full variable domain, with the rest looked up from reference TRBV9 and TRBJ2-2, is DSGVTQTPKHLITATGQRVTLRCSPRSGDLSVYWYQQSLDQGLQFLIQYYNGEERAKGNILERFSAQQFPDLHSELNLSSLELGDSALYFCASTWAPSRLNTGELFFGEGSRLTVL.

The chain uses TRBV27 and TRBJ1-6; TRBD1 is a possible D gene (6 bases). The CDR3 contains 16 residues. Germline V gene lookup returns CDR1 MNHEY and CDR2 SMNVEV (reference sequence). Trimming removed 5 bases at V and 0 bases at J, with 11 bases between. This chain's CDR3 is CASSLDRSSYNSPLHF. CDR3 DNA sequence: TGTGCCAGCAGTCTAGACAGGAGCTCCTATAATTCACCCCTCCACTTT.

This clone occurred once. J is TRBJ1-5 and V is TRBV18; D unresolved. The CDR3 length is 16 residues. V lost 4 bases to trimming and J lost 0 bases, with 13 bases between them. From germline, CDR1 is KGHSH and CDR2 LQKENI. The CDR3 DNA reads TGTGCCAGCTCACTCTCCTCGCGGAATAGCAATCAGCCCCAGCATTTT. Amino acids: CASSLSSRNSNQPQHF.

V and J are TRBV7-8 and TRBJ2-3; 7 nucleotides align to TRBD2. Germline CDR1 is SGHVS and CDR2 is FQNEAQ. J gave up 5 bases and V 5 bases, and 10 bases lay outside the gene matches. This CDR3 region has 15 residues. The CDR3 loop reads CASSRLAGAIDTQYF. The DNA of the CDR3 is TGTGCCAGCAGCCGCCTTGCGGGAGCGATAGATACGCAGTATTTT.

V gene TRBV30 combines with J gene TRBJ1-2, with D perhaps TRBD1 (5 bases). Germline V gene sequence: CDR1 GTSNPN, CDR2 SVGIG (reference sequence). V lost 0 bases and J 4 bases, leaving 15 bases between the germline ends. The CDR3 loop spans 15 amino acids. CDR3: CAWSVPPGLGYGYTF. In DNA form, the CDR3 reads TGTGCCTGGAGTGTACCGCCAGGGCTGGGCTATGGCTACACCTTC.